This entry lists 32 T cell receptor beta chains sequenced from one sample in a study of blood T cell repertoires in COVID-19. The repertoire was sequenced with immunoSEQ multiplex PCR; TCRdb's copy has only in-frame clones and lacks some. The table has about 260,000 clones, more than 75% seen once; the top ten hold over 2%. Material: PBMCs or T cells enriched from blood (not recorded which). Every receptor here comes from a woman between 45 and 60 years old who had recovered from COVID-19.

The gene calls are TRBV5-1 and TRBJ2-7, with 10 bases aligning to TRBD1. Germline V gives CDR1 SGHRS, CDR2 YFSETQ. V lost 4 bases to trimming and J lost 2 bases; unmatched junction nucleotides: 3. This CDR3 contains 14 residues. CDR3 bases: TGCGCCAGCAGCGTTGGACAGGGGGCCTACGAGCAGTACTTC. Translated: CASSVGQGAYEQYF. Full variable domain (outside the CDR3, taken from reference TRBV5-1 and TRBJ2-7): KAGVTQTPRYLIKTRGQQVTLSCSPISGHRSVSWYQQTPGQGLQFLFEYFSETQRNKGNFPGRFSGRQFSNSRSEMNVSTLELGDSALYLCASSVGQGAYEQYFGPGTRLTVT.

CDR3 protein: CASSFGGVNYGYTF. The CDR3 DNA is TGTGCCAGCAGCTTCGGAGGGGTGAACTATGGCTACACCTTC. The chain couples TRBV7-3 to TRBJ1-2, with D maybe TRBD1 (5 bases). This CDR3 spans 14 amino acids. The germline V and J ends were trimmed by 3 bases and 2 bases, with 10 bases remaining between them. CDR1 and CDR2 (germline): SGHTA, FQGTGA.

The CDR3 here is CASSDLLAGFNEQFF. CDR3 DNA: TGTGCCAGCAGCGACCTACTAGCGGGTTTCAATGAGCAGTTCTTC. This chain links TRBV7-3 with TRBJ2-1; 9 bases match TRBD2. Trimming cost V 5 bases and J 6 bases; bases outside gene matches: 8. Per the germline V gene, CDR1 is SGHTA and CDR2 is FQGTGA. The CDR3 runs 15 residues. Full variable domain (remainder filled in from reference TRBV7-3 and TRBJ2-1): GAGVSQTPSNKVTEKGKYVELRCDPISGHTALYWYRQSLGQGPEFLIYFQGTGAADDSGLPNDRFFAVRPEGSVSTLKIQRTERGDSAVYLCASSDLLAGFNEQFFGPGTRLTVL.

The V call is TRBV30, the J call TRBJ1-2; no firm D call. Trimming cost V 2 bases and J 4 bases, with 11 bases left between them. The CDR3 length is 13 residues. The germline gives CDR1 GTSNPN, CDR2 SVGIG (reference sequence). The CDR3 loop reads CAWSNREVYGYTF. Here the CDR3 DNA reads TGTGCCTGGAGTAACCGGGAGGTCTATGGCTACACCTTC.

The chain is built from TRBV18 and TRBJ2-3; D might be TRBD2 (6 bases). CDR1 is KGHSH, CDR2 LQKENI, per germline. With 4 bases removed from V and 2 bases from J, the gap between germline ends came to 10 bases. The CDR3 has 14 amino acids. In nucleotides, the CDR3 is TGTGCCAGCTCACGTGGGGGGTACACAGATACGCAGTATTTT. Its translation is CASSRGGYTDTQYF.

The chain couples TRBV5-6 to TRBJ1-4; D gene ambiguous. The CDR3 extends over 15 amino acids. Germline V CDR1 and CDR2: SGHDT, YYEEEE. With 3 bases removed from V and 10 bases from J, the gap between germline ends came to 19 bases. In DNA, the CDR3 is TGTGCCAGCAGCTCCGCTCGGCTGACTTTTGGAAAACTGTTTTTT. It encodes CASSSARLTFGKLFF.

Only one count was recorded for this clone. The chain couples TRBV7-2 to TRBJ2-5, with TRBD2 as a possible D gene (6 bases). V was cut by 2 bases and J by 4 bases, with 8 bases left in between. CDR3 length equals 13 residues. In germline, CDR1 is SGHTA, CDR2 FQGNSA. The CDR3 region is CASSLTSRETQYF. CDR3 nucleotide sequence: TGTGCCAGCAGCTTAACTAGCCGAGAGACCCAGTACTTC.

V and J are TRBV11-2 and TRBJ2-1, with D tentatively TRBD2 (5 bases). V gave up 7 bases and J gave up 0 bases, with 13 bases separating them. This CDR3 is 15 amino acids long. Germline lookup yields CDR1 SGHAT and CDR2 FQNNGV. CDR3 DNA sequence: TGTGCCAGCAAGGCGGTTCGGGGCTCCTACAATGAGCAGTTCTTC. This encodes CASKAVRGSYNEQFF.

The V call is TRBV15, the J call TRBJ1-1, with TRBD1 matching over 8 bases. The CDR3 consists of 14 residues. Germline CDR1 and CDR2: LNHNV and YYDKDF (reference sequence). V lost 3 bases and J lost 6; bases outside the gene matches: 6. The CDR3 sequence: CATSSRTGRAEAFF. The CDR3 DNA reads as TGTGCCACCAGCAGTAGGACAGGGAGGGCTGAAGCTTTCTTT.

This sequence joins TRBV21-1 and TRBJ1-1; no check of the table's D call, TRBD1, against the DNA was made. TRBV21-1 is flagged as a pseudogene. The CDR3 length is 19 residues. The CDR3 protein is CASSKNRGDRGHENTEAFF. Written as DNA, the CDR3 is TGTGCCAGCAGCAAAAACCGGGGGGACAGGGGGCATGAGAACACTGAAGCTTTCTTT.

J is TRBJ1-2 and V is TRBV12-3 or TRBV12-4; TRBD1 matches 7 bases. CDR3 length: 13 amino acids. The V segment lost 5 bases and the J segment 5 bases; nucleotides outside the gene matches: 5. The CDR3 loop reads CASSPLQGYGYTF. DNA for the CDR3: TGTGCCAGCAGTCCGCTACAGGGGTATGGCTACACCTTC.

The genes are TRBV2 and TRBJ1-6; the D gene is possibly TRBD1 (6 bases). Germline V lookup: CDR1 SNHLY, CDR2 FYNNEI. CDR3 size: 19 residues. Deletions cut 6 bases from V and 0 bases from J, with 21 bases between. CDR3 amino acids: CASRSSSRGISSYNSPLHF. CDR3 coding DNA: TGTGCCAGCAGATCCTCTTCAAGGGGGATTAGCTCCTATAATTCACCCCTCCACTTT. Filled out from reference TRBV2 and TRBJ1-6, the complete variable domain reads EPEVTQTPSHQVTQMGQEVILRCVPISNHLYFYWYRQILGQKVEFLVSFYNNEISEKSEIFDDQFSVERPDGSNFTLKIRSTKLEDSAMYFCASRSSSRGISSYNSPLHFGNGTRLTVT.

The chain is built from TRBV7-6 and TRBJ1-3; D might be TRBD1 (5 bases). This CDR3 is built from 15 residues. Trimming removed 2 bases from V and 0 bases from J, with 8 bases in between. Germline V gene sequence: CDR1 SGHVS, CDR2 FNYEAQ. The CDR3 region has the DNA TGTGCCAGCAGCTTACAGGGCCGCTCTGGAAACACCATATATTTT. Translation gives CASSLQGRSGNTIYF.

The chain has TRBV14 and TRBJ1-2; 9 nucleotides align to TRBD1. V dropped 2 bases and J dropped 8; count of bases not matched to a gene: 15. Germline CDR1 is SGHDN and CDR2 is FVKESK. This CDR3 has 17 residues. For the CDR3, the DNA is TGTGCCAGCAGCCAATTCGTGTACCCGAACAGGGGGCACGGCTACACCTTC. It translates to CASSQFVYPNRGHGYTF.

This clone was observed a handful of times. The chain joins TRBV19 to TRBJ1-1; 7 bases are a match to TRBD1. Germline V gene lookup returns CDR1 LNHDA and CDR2 SQIVND (reference sequence). The CDR3 is 15 amino acids. J gave up 0 bases and V 4 bases, and 5 bases lay outside the gene matches. The DNA for the CDR3 is TGTGCCAGTAGTACAGGACAGGTGTTGAACACTGAAGCTTTCTTT. Its protein product is CASSTGQVLNTEAFF.

Of note for this clone: The sample holds other DNA sequences that translate to the same CDR3. This sequence joins TRBV18 and TRBJ2-7, with 7 bases identical to TRBD1. Losses at the gene ends were 6 bases for V and 4 bases for J; bases not matched to a gene: 6. Germline CDR1 is KGHSH and CDR2 is LQKENI. The CDR3 extends over 13 amino acids. As DNA, the CDR3 is TGTGCCAGCTCCCGACAGGGTTCTTACGAGCAGTACTTC. Its translation: CASSRQGSYEQYF.

The CDR3 sequence is CASSRHRAGNQPQHF. CDR3 DNA sequence: TGTGCCAGCAGTCGCCACAGGGCTGGCAATCAGCCCCAGCATTTT. The V and J genes are TRBV6-5 and TRBJ1-5, with D possibly being TRBD1 (6 bases). Deletions cut 5 bases from V and 2 bases from J, with 13 bases between. The germline CDR1 and CDR2 sequences are MNHEY and SVGAGI. The CDR3 is 15 residues long.

There are a few counts of this clone. The rearrangement uses TRBV5-1 and TRBJ2-5; possible D gene TRBD1, 6 bases. The CDR3 sequence is 14 residues long. Per germline, CDR1 SGHRS and CDR2 YFSETQ. Trimming removed 4 bases at V and 1 base at J, with 11 bases between. CDR3 sequence reads: CASSRWTVQETQYF. CDR3 sequence (DNA): TGCGCCAGCAGCCGGTGGACAGTCCAAGAGACCCAGTACTTC.

This chain links TRBV7-8 with TRBJ1-6; a possible D gene is TRBD1 (5 bases). Trimming took off 5 bases at V and 6 bases at J, with 17 bases between the two ends. The CDR3 length is 16 residues. Germline-derived CDR1 and CDR2 are SGHVS and FQNEAQ. Here the CDR3 DNA reads TGTGCCAGCAGCCCGGCGGGACGGACGATTAATTCACCCCTCCACTTT. Amino acids: CASSPAGRTINSPLHF.

The V gene is TRBV24-1, the J gene TRBJ2-5; unclear D gene. The CDR3 has 14 amino acids. From germline, CDR1 is KGHDR and CDR2 SFDVKD. The V end was cut by 5 bases, the J end by 1 base, with 10 bases between. The DNA of the CDR3 is TGTGCCACCAGTGGCGGTCCCAGCCAAGAGACCCAGTACTTC. This sequence encodes CATSGGPSQETQYF.

This chain uses TRBV2 with TRBJ2-2; TRBD2 matches at 8 bases. CDR3 length equals 16 residues. Germline V gives CDR1 SNHLY, CDR2 FYNNEI. V lost 5 bases to trimming and J lost 5 bases; unmatched junction nucleotides: 10. The CDR3 reads CASSPFRGGGTGELFF. DNA for the CDR3: TGTGCCAGCAGTCCATTTCGGGGGGGAGGAACCGGGGAGCTGTTTTTT. The whole variable domain, filled in from reference TRBV2 and TRBJ2-2, reads EPEVTQTPSHQVTQMGQEVILRCVPISNHLYFYWYRQILGQKVEFLVSFYNNEISEKSEIFDDQFSVERPDGSNFTLKIRSTKLEDSAMYFCASSPFRGGGTGELFFGEGSRLTVL.

The V and J genes are TRBV6-5 and TRBJ2-2, with D possibly matching TRBD1 (6 bases). V was cut by 6 bases and J by 6 bases, with 11 bases left in between. Germline V CDR1 and CDR2: MNHEY, SVGAGI. The CDR3 length is 13 residues. In nucleotides, the CDR3 is TGTGCCAGCAGAAAACAGGGCTCCGGGGAGCTGTTTTTT. It encodes CASRKQGSGELFF.

This sequence joins TRBV5-4 and TRBJ2-1; D is unclear. The V end was cut by 4 bases, the J end by 10 bases, with 15 bases between. Looked up from germline, CDR1 is SGHNT and CDR2 is YYREEE (reference sequence). This CDR3 comprises 13 residues. CDR3 bases: TGTGCCAGCAGCCCGGATGCTAGTCGCGAGCAGTTCTTC. It encodes CASSPDASREQFF.

J is TRBJ2-4 and V is TRBV7-9; 7 positions agree with TRBD2. Germline V CDR1 and CDR2: SEHNR, FQNEAQ (reference sequence). This CDR3 is 18 amino acids long. The V and J ends lost 4 bases and 2 bases, in that order; junction bases with no gene match: 14. CDR3 sequence reads: CASSSGRKPAGTKNIQYF. The CDR3, as DNA: TGTGCCAGCAGCTCTGGGCGGAAGCCAGCGGGAACCAAAAACATTCAGTACTTC.

This chain uses TRBV11-3 with TRBJ1-2; D possibly corresponds to TRBD1 (5 bases). The ends were cut back, 5 bases at V and 6 bases at J, with 16 bases in the middle. This CDR3 spans 14 amino acids. CDR1 SGHNT and CDR2 YENEEA come from the germline V gene. CDR3 nucleotides: TGTGCCAGCAGCCCCATGATTGGGGCGGATGGCTACACCTTC. Translating gives CASSPMIGADGYTF.

The chain uses TRBV7-2 and TRBJ1-5; D not certain. From germline, CDR1 is SGHTA and CDR2 FQGNSA. V lost 5 bases and J lost 0, with 17 bases in between. CDR3 length: 17 amino acids. CDR3 sequence reads: CASSPGGRGLSNQPQHF. CDR3 bases: TGTGCCAGCAGCCCGGGCGGTCGGGGTCTTAGCAATCAGCCCCAGCATTTT.

The chain carries TRBV11-2 and TRBJ2-7, with 12 bases aligning to TRBD2. This CDR3 is 15 amino acids long. Germline trimming cut 1 base from V and 7 bases from J; bases unmatched to any gene: 5. CDR1 is SGHAT, CDR2 FQNNGV, per germline. The CDR3 bases are TGTGCCAGCAGCTTAGGACTAGCGGGAGTCTGGGAGCAGTACTTC. As protein: CASSLGLAGVWEQYF.

Here the CDR3 reads CAWVREGRRGQFF. The CDR3, as DNA: TGTGCCTGGGTCAGGGAGGGGCGTAGAGGGCAGTTCTTC. The gene calls are TRBV30 and TRBJ2-1, with 7 bases aligning to TRBD2. CDR1 is GTSNPN, CDR2 SVGIG, per germline (reference sequence). The CDR3 loop spans 13 amino acids. Trimming at V came to 5 bases and at J to 12 bases, leaving 13 bases not matched to a gene.

This chain links TRBV7-8 with TRBJ2-7, with a tentative D call TRBD2 (5 bases). CDR3 length equals 15 residues. Trimming took off 5 bases at V and 1 base at J, with 15 bases between the two ends. Germline CDR1 and CDR2: SGHVS and FQNEAQ. CDR3 sequence: CASSPTRGGSYEQYF. The CDR3, as DNA: TGTGCCAGCAGCCCCACTCGGGGTGGTTCCTACGAGCAGTACTTC.

This clone was recorded many times. The chain is built from TRBV4-2 and TRBJ1-4, with 7 bases that match TRBD1. With 1 base clipped from V and 5 bases from J, the junction kept 1 base outside the gene matches. Germline values: CDR1 LGHNA, CDR2 YNFKEQ. CDR3 size: 14 residues. For the CDR3, the DNA is TGTGCCAGCAGCCAAGGAGGGGGCAATGAAAAACTGTTTTTT. Its protein product is CASSQGGGNEKLFF.

The chain joins TRBV9 to TRBJ1-3; D call uncertain. This CDR3 is 17 amino acids long. The V end was cut by 0 bases, the J end by 0 bases, with 13 bases between. Germline V lookup: CDR1 SGDLS, CDR2 YYNGEE. CDR3: CASSVEVSGLSGNTIYF. In nucleotides, the CDR3 is TGTGCCAGCAGCGTAGAAGTCTCAGGACTCTCTGGAAACACCATATATTTT.

The V gene is TRBV5-1, the J gene TRBJ1-4, with a tentative D call TRBD1 (5 bases). V gave up 1 base and J gave up 8 bases, with 12 bases separating them. The germline V gene has CDR1 SGHRS and CDR2 YFSETQ. The CDR3 consists of 14 residues. CDR3 in amino acids: CASSLMGHEEKLFF. CDR3 bases: TGCGCCAGCAGCTTGATGGGGCATGAGGAAAAACTGTTTTTT.